The 23 T cell receptor beta chains given below trace back to one sample, sequenced in a study of regulatory T cells in long-lasting Graves disease (TCRdb year 2021). Library creation used multiplex PCR. The sequencing machine was an Illumina HiSeq 4000. CDR3 regions were amplified by Arm-PCR with iRepertoire HTBI primers to construct TCR beta libraries. The raw public reads went through TCRdb reprocessing: fastp at Q25, MiXCR clone calling, in-frame beta chains kept. Entries that share a CDR3 protein sequence are merged under the most common genes and DNA. The sample table lists about 310,000 distinct CDR3 sequences, more than 15% of them with a count of one. Of the sample, about 39% is held by the ten largest clones. The time point label corresponds to: newly diagnosed GD, antithyroid drugs for less than 3 months. For both TCR sequencing and RNA sequencing, RNA was extracted from PBMCs in TRIzol.

Sequencing was performed on peripheral blood mononuclear cells (PBMCs), taken at new diagnosis, from a patient treated with antithyroid drugs. The origin of the receptors is a female donor with Graves disease.

In the case of this clonotype: A read error may produce the germline difference seen at one junction end. The chain carries TRBV7-2 and TRBJ2-7; TRBD1 matches at 10 bases. Germline CDR1 is SGHTA and CDR2 is FQGNSA. There are 15 residues in the CDR3. CDR3 coding DNA: TGTGCCGGCAGCTCCCCGGACAGGGGGGTCTACGAGCAGTACTTC. Residues: CAGSSPDRGVYEQYF.

This clonotype was observed at least ten times. The chain couples TRBV24-1 to TRBJ1-5; maybe TRBD1 (5 bases). V lost 4 bases and J lost 7, with 10 bases in between. The length of the CDR3 is 13 residues. Per the germline V gene, CDR1 is KGHDR and CDR2 is SFDVKD. CDR3 in amino acids: CATSDRGGQPQHF. The CDR3, as DNA: TGTGCCACCAGTGACCGGGGGGGGCAGCCCCAGCATTTT.

The chain carries TRBV5-6 and TRBJ1-2; TRBD1 is a possible D gene (6 bases). There are 12 residues in the CDR3. V was cut by 0 bases and J by 8 bases, with 8 bases left in between. Per the germline V gene, CDR1 is SGHDT and CDR2 is YYEEEE. The CDR3 region has the DNA TGTGCCAGCAGCTTGGAAGGGGGAGGCTACACCTTC. Its translation: CASSLEGGGYTF. Full variable domain (outside the CDR3, taken from reference TRBV5-6 and TRBJ1-2): DAGVTQSPTHLIKTRGQQVTLRCSPKSGHDTVSWYQQALGQGPQFIFQYYEEEERQRGNFPDRFSGHQFPNYSSELNVNALLLGDSALYLCASSLEGGGYTFGSGTRLTVV.

This clonotype was detected only once. The chain joins TRBV7-9 to TRBJ2-1; 8 bases match TRBD2. Germline CDR1 and CDR2: SEHNR and FQNEAQ (reference sequence). The CDR3 has 20 amino acids. J lost 7 bases, V lost 1 base, and 21 bases had no gene match. CDR3 residues: CASSLGSGGAGVSTFNEQFF. For the CDR3, the DNA is TGTGCCAGCAGCTTAGGCTCGGGGGGAGCGGGAGTCTCGACTTTTAATGAGCAGTTCTTC.

The chain uses TRBV5-8 and TRBJ2-1; D is uncertain. This CDR3 region has 12 residues. V gave up 0 bases and J gave up 8 bases, with 6 bases separating them. The germline CDR1 and CDR2 sequences are SGHTS and YDEGEE. For the CDR3, the DNA is TGTGCCAGCAGCTTGGACGGTCATGAGCAGTTCTTC. The encoded protein is CASSLDGHEQFF. Complete variable domain (other parts from reference TRBV5-8 and TRBJ2-1): EAGVTQSPTHLIKTRGQQATLRCSPISGHTSVYWYQQALGLGLQFLLWYDEGEERNRGNFPPRFSGRQFPNYSSELNVNALELEDSALYLCASSLDGHEQFFGPGTRLTVL.

In this sample, this clonotype turned up many times. The chain uses TRBV29-1 and TRBJ2-2, with a tentative D call TRBD1 (5 bases). The germline V and J ends were trimmed by 4 bases and 5 bases, with 11 bases remaining between them. Germline CDR1 SQVTM, CDR2 ANQGSEA. The CDR3 extends over 13 amino acids. CDR3 loop: CSVADRRTGELFF. CDR3 in DNA: TGCAGCGTTGCTGACAGAAGAACCGGGGAGCTGTTTTTT.

The chain has TRBV5-6 and TRBJ2-7; 7 nucleotides align to TRBD1. V shed 0 bases and J 2 bases; nucleotides not matched to a gene: 5. In germline, CDR1 is SGHDT, CDR2 YYEEEE. CDR3 length: 15 amino acids. CDR3 bases: TGTGCCAGCAGCTTGGGGGACAGTGACCCCTACGAGCAGTACTTC. Residues: CASSLGDSDPYEQYF. The entire variable domain, with the rest obtained from reference TRBV5-6 and TRBJ2-7, is as follows: DAGVTQSPTHLIKTRGQQVTLRCSPKSGHDTVSWYQQALGQGPQFIFQYYEEEERQRGNFPDRFSGHQFPNYSSELNVNALLLGDSALYLCASSLGDSDPYEQYFGPGTRLTVT.

This clonotype was recorded many times. The chain uses TRBV11-1 and TRBJ2-1, with 9 bases that match TRBD1. Germline assignment: CDR1 SGHAT and CDR2 FQDESV (reference sequence). The CDR3 sequence is 18 residues long. V shed 4 bases and J 7 bases; nucleotides not matched to a gene: 17. Here the CDR3 reads CASSSGRFAGQGSNEQFF. CDR3 nucleotides: TGTGCCAGCAGCTCAGGACGCTTTGCGGGACAGGGCTCGAATGAGCAGTTCTTC.

There are a few counts of this clonotype. The chain carries TRBV7-9 and TRBJ2-6; perhaps TRBD2 as D (6 bases). The germline V and J ends were trimmed by 1 base and 0 bases, with 19 bases remaining between them. The CDR3 loop spans 20 amino acids. CDR1 and CDR2 (germline): SEHNR, FQNEAQ (reference sequence). This CDR3 is CASSLGGWGGLSSGANVLTF. The CDR3 coding sequence is TGTGCCAGCAGCTTAGGGGGTTGGGGAGGCCTCAGCTCTGGGGCCAACGTCCTGACTTTC.

A word on this clonotype: Mismatch with germline at one junction end may stem from a read error. The V call is TRBV7-9, the J call TRBJ1-4; tentatively, D is TRBD1 (6 bases). This CDR3 spans 16 amino acids. CDR1 is SEHNR, CDR2 FQNEAQ, per germline (reference sequence). CDR3 nucleotides: TGTGCCAGCAGCTTTGGACAGCTACGTGGGGGGGAAAAACCGTTTTTT. Encoded protein: CASSFGQLRGGEKPFF.

There are a few counts of this clonotype. A much larger clone differs by one base, so this may be a read error. The chain recombines TRBV11-2 with TRBJ2-7; 8 bases are a match to TRBD1. Germline V gives CDR1 SGHAT, CDR2 FQNNGV. CDR3 size: 13 residues. Here the CDR3 reads CASSQDRVTERYF. DNA for the CDR3: TGTGCCAGCAGTCAGGACAGGGTGACCGAGCGGTACTTC.

This clonotype was recorded a few times. The rearrangement links TRBV7-9 to TRBJ2-3; D is ambiguous. Trimming shortened V by 6 bases and J by 0 bases, and 13 bases separated the two germline ends. This CDR3 has 15 amino acids. Germline loops: CDR1 SEHNR, CDR2 FQNEAQ (reference sequence). CDR3 in amino acids: CASRGLAESTDTQYF. CDR3 nucleotides: TGTGCCAGCAGAGGGTTGGCGGAGAGCACAGATACGCAGTATTTT.

This clonotype was seen at least ten times. This chain connects TRBV28 to TRBJ2-7, with D perhaps being TRBD1 or TRBD2 (5 bases each). Germline V lookup: CDR1 MDHEN, CDR2 SYDVKM. Trimming pared 2 bases from V and 12 bases from J, leaving 11 bases between. CDR3 length: 11 amino acids. The CDR3 here is CASSLGGPPYF. CDR3 DNA sequence: TGTGCCAGCAGTTTAGGGGGACCGCCGTACTTC.

The chain carries TRBV24-1 and TRBJ2-2; D gene ambiguous. This CDR3 contains 14 residues. Trimming took 7 bases from V and 2 from J, leaving 10 bases between them. Germline CDR1 and CDR2: KGHDR and SFDVKD. CDR3 region: CATRGNGNTGELFF. The CDR3 DNA is TGTGCCACCAGGGGGAACGGAAACACCGGGGAGCTGTTTTTT.

In its sample, this clonotype was seen many times. The chain employs TRBV27 and TRBJ2-7; 7 bases align to TRBD2. The germline V gene encodes CDR1 MNHEY and CDR2 SMNVEV (reference sequence). The CDR3 runs to 14 residues. Trimming cost V 2 bases and J 2 bases; bases outside gene matches: 3. CDR3 sequence (DNA): TGTGCCAGCAGTTTAGGGAGGGCCCCCTACGAGCAGTACTTC. This encodes CASSLGRAPYEQYF.

This clonotype was seen many times. The chain links TRBV2 to TRBJ2-7, with 8 bases matching TRBD1. The CDR3 totals 15 residues. The germline V gene encodes CDR1 SNHLY and CDR2 FYNNEI. V shed 4 bases, J shed 0 bases, and the junction held 5 bases outside the gene matches. CDR3 coding DNA: TGTGCCAGCAGTGTTGGACAGGGCGCCTCCTACGAGCAGTACTTC. Protein product: CASSVGQGASYEQYF.

This clonotype was detected ten times or more. This sequence joins TRBV12-3 or TRBV12-4 and TRBJ2-2; TRBD1 matches 11 bases. V trimming: 5 bases; J trimming: 5 bases; junction bases outside the gene matches: 4. The CDR3 is 15 amino acids. The CDR3 loop reads CASSPDRGHTGELFF. DNA for the CDR3: TGTGCCAGCAGTCCGGACAGGGGGCATACCGGGGAGCTGTTTTTT.

This clonotype was counted between two and nine times. A much larger clone differs from this one at a single base, so this may be a read error. The gene calls are TRBV2 and TRBJ2-7, with 9 bases aligning to TRBD2. This CDR3 region has 18 residues. Per the germline V gene, CDR1 is SNHLY and CDR2 is FYNNEI. The CDR3 spells CASSEGTVRTSVIYGQYF. As DNA, the CDR3 is TGTGCCAGCAGTGAAGGAACTGTCAGGACTAGCGTCATATACGGGCAGTACTTC.

This clonotype was seen ten or more times. The chain has TRBV3-1 and TRBJ1-1; D is uncertain. The germline gives CDR1 LGHDT, CDR2 YNNKEL (reference sequence). Trimming took off 0 bases at V and 5 bases at J, with 13 bases between the two ends. CDR3 length: 15 amino acids. CDR3: CASSQDIGGGTEAFF. CDR3 in DNA: TGTGCCAGCAGCCAAGATATAGGAGGAGGGACTGAAGCTTTCTTT.

There are many counts of this clonotype. This chain uses TRBV7-6 with TRBJ2-1; tentatively, D is TRBD1 (5 bases). V lost 6 bases, J lost 4 bases, and 16 bases lay in between. CDR1 is SGHVS, CDR2 FNYEAQ, per germline. The CDR3 sequence is 15 residues long. The CDR3 DNA is TGTGCCAGCAGTTCCAAGTTGGGGCTGTACAATGAGCAGTTCTTC. Its protein is CASSSKLGLYNEQFF.

This clonotype was counted between two and nine times. V and J are TRBV6-1 and TRBJ1-1; D remains ambiguous. Germline CDR1 reads MNHNS; CDR2 reads SASEGT. The CDR3 runs 13 residues. V was clipped by 2 bases and J by 5 bases, with 9 bases between them. The CDR3, as DNA: TGTGCCAGCAGTGAAAGGGCACCAACTGAAGCTTTCTTT. This sequence encodes CASSERAPTEAFF.

This clonotype was observed a few times. This chain uses TRBV14 with TRBJ2-1, with D maybe TRBD2 (6 bases). The V end was cut by 1 base, the J end by 9 bases, with 10 bases between. The germline V gene has CDR1 SGHDN and CDR2 FVKESK. There are 13 residues in the CDR3. In DNA, the CDR3 is TGTGCCAGCAGCCAAGGACTAGTTGGTGAGCAGTTCTTC. It yields the protein CASSQGLVGEQFF.

This clonotype came up many times. J is TRBJ1-1 and V is TRBV12-3 or TRBV12-4; D may be TRBD1 (5 bases). Trimming removed 7 bases at V and 0 bases at J, with 24 bases between. The CDR3 spans 18 residues. DNA of the CDR3: TGTGCCAGCACCACGACCGCAGGGAAATCAGGGATGAACACTGAAGCTTTCTTT. Protein product: CASTTTAGKSGMNTEAFF.